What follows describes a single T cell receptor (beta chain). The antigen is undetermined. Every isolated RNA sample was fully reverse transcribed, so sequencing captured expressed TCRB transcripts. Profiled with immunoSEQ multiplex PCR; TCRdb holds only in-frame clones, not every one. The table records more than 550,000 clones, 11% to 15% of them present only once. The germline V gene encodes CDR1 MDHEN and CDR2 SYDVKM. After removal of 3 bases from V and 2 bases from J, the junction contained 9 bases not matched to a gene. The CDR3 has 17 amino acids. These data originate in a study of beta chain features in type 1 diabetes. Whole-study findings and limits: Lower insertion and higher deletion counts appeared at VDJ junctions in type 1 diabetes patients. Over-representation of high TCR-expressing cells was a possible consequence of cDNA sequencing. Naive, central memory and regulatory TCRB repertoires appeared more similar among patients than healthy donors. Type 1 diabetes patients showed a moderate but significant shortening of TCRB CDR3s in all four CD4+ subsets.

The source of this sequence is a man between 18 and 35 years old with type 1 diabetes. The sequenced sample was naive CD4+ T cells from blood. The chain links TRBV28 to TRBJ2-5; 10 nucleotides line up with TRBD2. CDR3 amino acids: CASSFPWTSGDQETQYF. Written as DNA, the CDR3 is TGTGCCAGCAGTTTTCCCTGGACTAGCGGAGATCAAGAGACCCAGTACTTC.